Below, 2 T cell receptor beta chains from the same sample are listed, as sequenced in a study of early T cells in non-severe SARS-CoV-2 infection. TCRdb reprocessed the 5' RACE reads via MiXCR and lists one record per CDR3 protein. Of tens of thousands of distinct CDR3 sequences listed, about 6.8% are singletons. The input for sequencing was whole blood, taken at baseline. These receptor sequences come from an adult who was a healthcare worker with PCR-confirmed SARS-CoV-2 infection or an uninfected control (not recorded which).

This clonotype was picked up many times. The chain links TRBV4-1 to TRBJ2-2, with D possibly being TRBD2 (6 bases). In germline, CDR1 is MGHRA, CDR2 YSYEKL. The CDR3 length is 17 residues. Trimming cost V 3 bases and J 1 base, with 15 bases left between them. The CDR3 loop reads CASSQPRELRNTGELFF. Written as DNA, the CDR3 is TGCGCCAGCAGCCAGCCGCGGGAATTGAGGAACACCGGGGAGCTGTTTTTT.

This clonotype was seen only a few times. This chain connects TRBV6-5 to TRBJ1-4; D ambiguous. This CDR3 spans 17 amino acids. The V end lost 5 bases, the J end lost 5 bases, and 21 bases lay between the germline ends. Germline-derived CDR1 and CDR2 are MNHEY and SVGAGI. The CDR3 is CASSVSWSPTDNEKLFF. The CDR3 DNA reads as TGTGCCAGCAGTGTCTCGTGGAGTCCCACCGACAATGAAAAACTGTTTTTT.